The 21 T cell receptor beta chains below come from one sample, sequenced in a study of response to subunit inactivated influenza vaccine. TCRdb re-analysed the RT-PCR reads in MiXCR, keeping a single row per CDR3 protein. Of under 800,000 distinct CDR3 sequences in the sample, around 14% were seen once. Specimen: PBMCs from blood, collected around two weeks before vaccination. All receptors derive from a man aged 50 to 59 who received an inactivated influenza vaccine.

This clonotype has only a few counts. The gene calls are TRBV5-1 and TRBJ2-3; no clear D. From germline, CDR1 is SGHRS and CDR2 YFSETQ. This CDR3 is 14 amino acids long. Trimming cost V 4 bases and J 4 bases, with 13 bases left between them. The CDR3 DNA sequence: TGCGCCAGCAGCGTAAGGTCAAGCCCAGATACGCAGTATTTT. It yields the protein CASSVRSSPDTQYF.

This clonotype occurred many times. The chain has TRBV6-5 and TRBJ2-1, with D perhaps TRBD1 or TRBD2 (5 bases each). The V end lost 2 bases, the J end lost 4 bases, and 15 bases lay between the germline ends. Germline values: CDR1 MNHEY, CDR2 SVGAGI. The CDR3 covers 16 residues. Here the CDR3 reads CASSYPIRGEYNEQFF. The CDR3, as DNA: TGTGCCAGCAGTTACCCCATTAGAGGGGAGTACAATGAGCAGTTCTTC.

The chain links TRBV4-3 to TRBJ2-2; no clear D gene. CDR1 and CDR2 (germline): LGHNA, YSLEER. CDR3 length: 16 residues. The ends were cut back, 2 bases at V and 3 bases at J, with 13 bases in the middle. The CDR3 region has the DNA TGCGCCAGCAGCCAATTAGAAACCTCGCACACCGGGGAGCTGTTTTTT. It encodes CASSQLETSHTGELFF.

This clonotype was found a few times. The chain has TRBV20-1 and TRBJ1-2; 8 bases line up with TRBD1. The germline V gene encodes CDR1 DFQATT and CDR2 SNEGSKA (reference sequence). This CDR3 comprises 15 residues. The V and J ends lost 0 bases and 2 bases, in that order; junction bases with no gene match: 5. The CDR3 reads CSARDKDRENYGYTF. For the CDR3, the DNA is TGCAGTGCTAGAGATAAGGACAGGGAGAACTATGGCTACACCTTC.

This chain links TRBV7-2 with TRBJ2-2; TRBD1 matches at 8 bases. J was trimmed by 6 bases and V by 3 bases; bases with no gene match: 3. Germline V gives CDR1 SGHTA, CDR2 FQGNSA. The CDR3 consists of 14 residues. CDR3 DNA sequence: TGTGCCAGCAGCTTCAGGGGGCAATCCGGGGAGCTGTTTTTT. Encoded protein: CASSFRGQSGELFF.

This clonotype was seen repeatedly, ten times or more. The rearrangement joins TRBV6-5 to TRBJ1-1, with no clear D. V shed 1 base and J shed 2 bases, with 8 bases lying between them. CDR1 and CDR2 from the germline V gene are MNHEY and SVGAGI. This CDR3 region has 14 residues. CDR3 residues: CASSYLGRNTEAFF. The CDR3 nucleotides are TGTGCCAGCAGTTACTTAGGCCGAAACACTGAAGCTTTCTTT.

The genes are TRBV5-6 and TRBJ2-7; 10 nucleotides line up with TRBD1. This CDR3 has 15 residues. Germline CDR1 SGHDT, CDR2 YYEEEE. V dropped 3 bases and J dropped 5; count of bases not matched to a gene: 8. CDR3 amino acids: CASSYLGTGDNEQYF. Here the CDR3 DNA reads TGTGCCAGCAGCTATCTGGGGACAGGGGACAACGAGCAGTACTTC.

This clonotype was detected ten times or more. The chain employs TRBV3-1 and TRBJ2-2; D might be TRBD1 or TRBD2, each matching 5 bases. Trimming left V 8 bases short and J 0 bases short, with 10 bases between. CDR3 length equals 14 residues. Germline CDR1 and CDR2: LGHDT and YNNKEL (reference sequence). The CDR3 DNA sequence: TGTGCCAGCTCAGGGACGCCGAACACCGGGGAGCTGTTTTTT. Residues: CASSGTPNTGELFF.

This rearrangement joins TRBV25-1 to TRBJ1-5, with D possibly matching TRBD1 (5 bases). Trimming pared 3 bases from V and 6 bases from J, leaving 9 bases between. The germline V gene encodes CDR1 MGHDK and CDR2 SYGVNS. The CDR3 is made up of 13 amino acids. The CDR3 bases are TGTGCCAGCAGTGAGGTAGGGACTCAGCCCCAGCATTTT. It specifies CASSEVGTQPQHF.

The J gene is TRBJ2-7, the V gene TRBV19; TRBD1 matches at 8 bases. Germline V CDR1 and CDR2: LNHDA, SQIVND (reference sequence). V shed 0 bases, J shed 2 bases, and the junction held 3 bases outside the gene matches. The CDR3 totals 15 residues. The CDR3 DNA reads as TGTGCCAGTAGTATAGATTCGACAGGGGCCTACGAGCAGTACTTC. Encoded protein: CASSIDSTGAYEQYF.

This clonotype turned up a few times. V usage is TRBV10-3 and J usage is TRBJ2-3; D is perhaps TRBD2 (5 bases). This CDR3 has 15 amino acids. Germline loops: CDR1 ENHRY, CDR2 SYGVKD. V was trimmed by 2 bases and J by 0 bases, leaving 9 bases between them. CDR3 residues: CAISEPGSSTDTQYF. Written as DNA, the CDR3 is TGTGCCATCAGTGAGCCGGGAAGTAGCACAGATACGCAGTATTTT.

A few counts support this clonotype. The V and J genes are TRBV28 and TRBJ2-7; 7 nucleotides line up with TRBD1. The CDR3 consists of 14 residues. V trimming: 6 bases; J trimming: 3 bases; junction bases outside the gene matches: 8. Germline-derived CDR1 and CDR2 are MDHEN and SYDVKM. The CDR3 DNA reads as TGTGCCAGCAGCGCCCCAGGGGGTGACTACGAGCAGTACTTC. The encoded protein is CASSAPGGDYEQYF.

This chain joins TRBV20-1 and TRBJ2-1; possibly TRBD2 for D (6 bases). The V and J ends lost 1 base and 6 bases respectively, with 7 bases between them. Germline V gene lookup returns CDR1 DFQATT and CDR2 SNEGSKA (reference sequence). CDR3 length: 12 amino acids. The DNA of the CDR3 is TGCAGTGCTAGAGGGGACTCCAATGAGCAGTTCTTC. It codes for CSARGDSNEQFF.

This clonotype was picked up a small number of times. The chain combines TRBV20-1 with TRBJ2-5; 11 positions agree with TRBD2. With V trimmed by 5 bases and J by 0 bases, 5 bases remained unmatched. CDR3 length: 15 residues. Germline CDR1 and CDR2: DFQATT and SNEGSKA (reference sequence). CDR3 coding DNA: TGCAGTGCTCTTACTAGCGGGAGAGACCAAGAGACCCAGTACTTC. Translated: CSALTSGRDQETQYF.

The rearrangement joins TRBV20-1 to TRBJ1-3; 7 bases are a match to TRBD1. CDR3 length equals 14 residues. CDR1 DFQATT and CDR2 SNEGSKA come from the germline V gene (reference sequence). With V trimmed by 0 bases and J by 3 bases, 2 bases remained unmatched. CDR3 bases: TGCAGTGCTAGAGAAGGGGGCGTTGGAAACACCATATATTTT. Encoded protein: CSAREGGVGNTIYF.

This clonotype turned up a few times. As DNA, the CDR3 is TGCAGTGCCCAGGGGGAAAATTCACCCCTCCACTTT. As protein: CSAQGENSPLHF. The chain is built from TRBV20-1 and TRBJ1-6; 7 bases match TRBD1. This CDR3 is 12 amino acids long. Germline V gene sequence: CDR1 DFQATT, CDR2 SNEGSKA (reference sequence). Trimming removed 6 bases from V and 7 bases from J; junction bases left unmatched: 3.

The chain uses TRBV5-6 and TRBJ1-2, with D unclear. V was shortened by 0 bases and J by 5 bases, with 11 bases between the two germline ends. Germline V lookup: CDR1 SGHDT, CDR2 YYEEEE. The CDR3 has 14 amino acids. The CDR3 region is CASSLAGRPYGYTF. The CDR3 nucleotides are TGTGCCAGCAGCTTGGCCGGCAGACCGTATGGCTACACCTTC. The full variable domain, with the rest looked up from reference TRBV5-6 and TRBJ1-2, is DAGVTQSPTHLIKTRGQQVTLRCSPKSGHDTVSWYQQALGQGPQFIFQYYEEEERQRGNFPDRFSGHQFPNYSSELNVNALLLGDSALYLCASSLAGRPYGYTFGSGTRLTVV.

This chain links TRBV30 with TRBJ2-3, with 9 nucleotides matching TRBD2. The length of the CDR3 is 15 residues. Trimming took 4 bases from V and 1 from J; bases not matched to a gene: 6. The germline V gene encodes CDR1 GTSNPN and CDR2 SVGIG (reference sequence). CDR3 sequence reads: CAWIDRTSGTDTQYF. CDR3 coding DNA: TGTGCCTGGATCGACCGGACTAGCGGCACAGATACGCAGTATTTT.

This clonotype came up a few times. This chain links TRBV5-1 with TRBJ2-7; D is perhaps TRBD2 (7 bases). V was pared by 6 bases and J by 2 bases, with 18 bases between. Germline loops: CDR1 SGHRS, CDR2 YFSETQ. The CDR3 runs 15 residues. The CDR3 DNA follows: TGCGCCAGCAACCCGGGGGGCGGGAACGCCTACGAGCAGTACTTC. Translation: CASNPGGGNAYEQYF.

The sample holds a few counts of this clonotype. V usage is TRBV29-1 and J usage is TRBJ2-1; 7 bases fit TRBD1. The V gene's germline CDR1 is SQVTM and CDR2 ANQGSEA. CDR3 length: 12 amino acids. V was clipped by 5 bases and J by 9 bases; unmatched bases: 7. Here the CDR3 DNA reads TGCAGCGTTCGGACAGGCGGACCTGAGCAGTTCTTC. Translating it yields CSVRTGGPEQFF.

This clonotype appeared a few times. The chain combines TRBV5-1 with TRBJ2-7, with 8 nucleotides matching TRBD1. The CDR3 loop spans 14 amino acids. The V gene end was trimmed by 5 bases and the J gene end by 4 bases; junction bases not matched to a gene: 8. Germline CDR1 SGHRS, CDR2 YFSETQ. CDR3 bases: TGCGCCAGCAGGAGGGAGCAGGGGGCGTACGAGCAGTACTTC. This codes for CASRREQGAYEQYF.